This T cell receptor beta chain is from a study of blood T cell repertoires in COVID-19. Looking at the study overall: The study drew acute and convalescent COVID-19 samples from the United States, Italy and Spain.

This CDR3 region has 12 residues. CDR1 is MNHEY and CDR2 is SVGAGI in the germline V gene. V was pared by 3 bases and J by 7 bases, with 7 bases between. Everyone who took part was about 18 to 90 years old, and they came from 24 US areas. Profiling relied on immunoSEQ multiplex PCR, and the TCRdb table lists in-frame clones only, not all of them. The sample holds 150,000 to 200,000 clones, about 78% seen once. The sample was PBMCs or T cells enriched from blood (not recorded which). This TCR was sampled from a woman aged 45 to 65 who had recovered from COVID-19. The chain links TRBV6-5 to TRBJ2-1; the D gene is possibly TRBD2 (5 bases). DNA of the CDR3: TGTGCCAGCAGTTATACGGGAAATGAGCAGTTCTTC. Amino acid sequence: CASSYTGNEQFF.